The TCR beta chain under discussion was sequenced for a study of early T cells in non-severe SARS-CoV-2 infection (dated by TCRdb to 2020 to 2023). Looking at the study overall: Bulk RNA from unsorted whole blood was used for TCR sequencing, so alpha and beta chains could not be paired.

Points the paper makes about the study in general: VDJdb matching was skewed toward anti-spike CD8 responses and likely underestimated virus-specific expansions by missing private and CD4 specificities.

Including cysteine and phenylalanine, the CDR3 has 15 amino acids. The only DNA kept is the CDR3, 45 bases in frame from the first base. V sheds 1 base and J sheds 9 bases, leaving 16 bases between their ends. Sequences ENHRY (CDR1) and SYGVKD (CDR2) are obtained from the germline V gene. Set within a cohort of healthcare workers in London, UK, this nested case-control study involved weekly PCR testing of nasopharyngeal swabs along with blood sampling. Healthcare workers were recruited during the week of the UK lockdown, between 23 and 31 March 2020, and followed weekly for up to 16 weeks. This clonotype has more than one count but fewer than ten. No cognate antigen has been identified for it. Per-base qualities were not stored, and no clone one base away is much larger. Libraries were made using 5' RACE. TCRdb names NextSeq 500 as the instrument used. Unique molecular identifiers were attached to individual cDNA molecules in the TCR library protocol so that sequencing error and PCR bias could be corrected. TCR alpha and beta chains were both sequenced, and the abundances of alpha and beta sequences in each sample were closely correlated with each other. On the authors' methods: Decombinator V4 was used to annotate TCR sequences for V gene, J gene and CDR3. Expanded TCRs were defined as changing significantly between any two time points under a Poisson model with p below 0.0001. TCR abundances were normalised to the total number of TCRs sequenced in each sample and reported as counts per million. TRAV1-2 paired with TRAJ12, TRAJ20 or TRAJ33 defined MAIT TCRs, while TRAV10 paired with TRAJ18 defined iNKT TCRs. VDJdb, accessed 1 November 2021, was searched for CMV, EBV and SARS-CoV-2 annotated TCRs, with TCRs annotated for multiple antigens excluded. TCRdb reworked the public reads: Q25 trimming with fastp, MiXCR clone assembly, productive beta chains retained. Each entry merges the rows of one CDR3 protein and shows their most common DNA and genes. TCRdb, not the original authors, processed these V and J calls. Within this sample are tens of thousands of distinct CDR3 sequences, with more than 9% of them counted one time only. About 4.4% of the sample lies in the top ten.

This sequence uses TRBV10-3 and TRBJ2-1; the D gene cannot be resolved reliably. The clonotype comes from an adult who was a healthcare worker with PCR-confirmed SARS-CoV-2 infection or an uninfected control (not recorded which). The specimen sequenced was whole blood. CDR3 region: CAISELISGLGEQFF. The DNA sequence reads TGTGCCATCAGTGAGTTAATATCGGGCCTGGGTGAGCAGTTCTTC.